A selection of T cell receptor beta chains follows, all from one sample in a study of blood T cell repertoires in COVID-19. Profiling relied on immunoSEQ multiplex PCR, and the TCRdb table lists in-frame clones only, not all of them. The sample contains fewer than 120,000 clones, nearly 90% of which appear only once. Sequencing input: peripheral blood. Receptors were obtained from a human donor in a cohort sampled during active COVID-19. The CDR3 runs from the conserved cysteine through the conserved F or W. D genes are given only for firm matches. Size is omitted from some rows. Given values are once, few, many or a class for expanded clones.

d_call clone_size j_call v_call cdr3_aa cdr3_nt
. . TRBJ1-2 TRBV10-2 CATLTRVNGYTF TGCGCCACGTTGACCAGGGTTAACGGCTACACCTTC
TRBD1 . TRBJ2-7 TRBV28 CASSLLSGTGSYEQYF TGTGCCAGCAGTTTACTTTCGGGGACAGGTTCCTACGAGCAGTACTTC
TRBD2 . TRBJ2-3 TRBV6-5 CASSYRGRSTDTQYF TGTGCCAGCAGTTACCGCGGGAGAAGCACAGATACGCAGTATTTT
TRBD1 . TRBJ1-2 TRBV30 CAWYTGGGYTF TGTGCCTGGTATACAGGGGGAGGCTACACCTTC
TRBD2 once TRBJ2-7 TRBV6-4 CASKRGGRSYEQYF TGTGCCAGCAAGAGGGGAGGGAGGAGCTACGAGCAGTACTTC
. . TRBJ1-1 TRBV6-5 CASVGQLNTEAFF TGTGCCAGCGTCGGACAATTGAACACTGAAGCTTTCTTT
. . TRBJ1-6 TRBV28 CASGGVEFRASYNSPLHF TGTGCCAGCGGGGGGGTAGAGTTTCGAGCCTCCTATAATTCACCCCTCCACTTT
TRBD2 . TRBJ2-4 TRBV9 CASSVDSGGNIQYF TGTGCCAGCAGCGTAGATAGCGGGGGAAACATTCAGTACTTC
. . TRBJ2-1 TRBV7-3 CASSLRPSYNEQFF TGTGCCAGCAGCTTAAGGCCCTCCTACAATGAGCAGTTCTTC
. . TRBJ1-5 TRBV19 CASTTQGLNQPQHF TGTGCCAGTACCACCCAGGGTTTGAATCAGCCCCAGCATTTT
. . TRBJ2-2 TRBV12-3/TRBV12-4 CASSLSGGELFF TGTGCCAGCAGTTTGAGCGGCGGGGAGCTGTTTTTT
. few TRBJ2-7 TRBV29-1 CSVGTDTYEQYF TGCAGCGTTGGAACCGACACCTACGAGCAGTACTTC
TRBD1 . TRBJ2-3 TRBV9 CASSGSREQGHLGTQYF TGTGCCAGCAGCGGCAGTAGGGAACAGGGGCACTTGGGTACGCAGTATTTT
TRBD1 . TRBJ2-3 TRBV28 CASSDIPGQGTDTQYF TGTGCCAGCAGCGATATACCGGGACAGGGCACAGATACGCAGTATTTT
TRBD1 . TRBJ2-7 TRBV27 CASSARQGVYEQYF TGTGCCAGCAGTGCAAGACAGGGGGTCTACGAGCAGTACTTC
. once TRBJ2-2 TRBV2 CASSAGFNTGELFF TGTGCCAGCAGTGCAGGGTTTAACACCGGGGAGCTGTTTTTT
TRBD2 few TRBJ2-1 TRBV9 CASSGRLAVSYNEQFF TGTGCCAGCAGCGGCCGACTAGCGGTCTCCTACAATGAGCAGTTCTTC
. . TRBJ2-5 TRBV4-1 CASSQDFRGLETQYF TGCGCCAGCAGCCAAGATTTTAGGGGTTTGGAGACCCAGTACTTC
. . TRBJ2-1 TRBV24-1 CATSESGENEQFF TGTGCCACCAGTGAGTCCGGGGAAAATGAGCAGTTCTTC
. . TRBJ2-3 TRBV9 CASSVGTVSTDTQYF TGTGCCAGCAGCGTAGGGACAGTTTCCACAGATACGCAGTATTTT
TRBD2 . TRBJ2-7 TRBV29-1 CSVEVFVREGYEQYF TGCAGCGTTGAGGTATTCGTGCGGGAGGGCTACGAGCAGTACTTC
. . TRBJ1-3 TRBV2 CASSGEFGNTIYF TGTGCCAGCAGTGGCGAATTTGGAAACACCATATATTTT
. few TRBJ2-1 TRBV3-1/TRBV3-2 CASSPRTGYINEQFF TGTGCCAGCAGCCCGAGGACTGGCTACATCAATGAGCAGTTCTTC
TRBD1 few TRBJ1-1 TRBV29-1 CSVRGQGALRDTEAFF TGCAGCGTTCGGGGACAGGGGGCGCTTAGGGACACTGAAGCTTTCTTT
TRBD1 . TRBJ1-1 TRBV10-3 CAIGQGSAEAFF TGTGCCATTGGACAGGGTTCGGCTGAAGCTTTCTTT
. . TRBJ2-7 TRBV4-2 CASSQDYRGGGWGEQYF TGTGCCAGCAGCCAAGATTATCGGGGAGGGGGATGGGGCGAGCAGTACTTC
TRBD1 . TRBJ1-1 TRBV4-2 CASSQERQGSTEAFF TGTGCCAGCAGCCAAGAAAGACAGGGGTCCACTGAAGCTTTCTTT
TRBD2 . TRBJ2-1 TRBV9 CASTPAGGAYNEQFF TGTGCCAGCACCCCTGCGGGAGGGGCCTACAATGAGCAGTTCTTC
TRBD1 . TRBJ2-2 TRBV19 CASSTYGQVLDVGELFF TGTGCCAGTAGTACTTACGGACAGGTCCTCGACGTAGGGGAGCTGTTTTTT
. once TRBJ2-2 TRBV7-9 CASSQGRNTGELFF TGTGCCAGCAGCCAGGGGCGGAACACCGGGGAGCTGTTTTTT
. . TRBJ1-2 TRBV4-3 CASSRGTNYGYTF TGCGCCAGCAGCAGGGGAACTAACTATGGCTACACCTTC
. . TRBJ1-2 TRBV25-1 CASRSRDFPNYGYTF TGTGCCAGCAGGAGCAGGGACTTCCCCAACTATGGCTACACCTTC
TRBD1 . TRBJ1-5 TRBV19 CASNGQDQPQHF TGTGCCAGTAACGGACAGGACCAGCCCCAGCATTTT